A single sample gave rise to the 2 T cell receptor beta chains below, sequenced in a study of post-analysis software for immune sequencing data. Study-wide results and limits: The study found TRBV5-6, TRBV5-1 and TRBV20-1 among five or six TRBV segments more frequent in patients than controls.

Their antigen targets remain unknown. Included in the TCR beta cDNA libraries were unique molecular identifiers. MiXCR was run by TCRdb on the PCR reads, yielding one entry per CDR3 protein. There are roughly 430,000 distinct CDR3 sequences in the sample; approximately 39% occur only once, and under 9% lies in the top ten. Material for sequencing was blood. The receptor set was obtained from a girl aged 2 to 9 with multiple sclerosis.

The CDR3 reads CASSRDTDTQYF. As DNA, the CDR3 is TGTGCCAGCAGCAGGGACACAGATACGCAGTATTTT. The chain links TRBV9 to TRBJ2-3; no clear D. V was pared by 4 bases and J by 2 bases, with 5 bases between. This CDR3 comprises 12 residues. CDR1 SGDLS and CDR2 YYNGEE come from the germline V gene.

The rearrangement joins TRBV11-2 to TRBJ2-2; tentative D call: TRBD2 (5 bases). From germline, CDR1 is SGHAT and CDR2 FQNNGV. The CDR3 has 13 amino acids. V lost 1 base, J lost 8 bases, and 8 bases lay in between. CDR3 region: CASSLGPGGELFF. DNA for the CDR3: TGTGCCAGCAGCTTAGGACCGGGGGGGGAGCTGTTTTTT.